This entry lists 14 T cell receptor beta chains sequenced from one sample in a study of shared T cell receptors in the human thymus. The repertoire was sequenced with immunoSEQ multiplex PCR; TCRdb's copy has only in-frame clones and lacks some. This table has 630,000 or so clones, roughly 86% appearing once. This sample also belongs to another study, concerning human thymus T cells.

The specimen sequenced was thymocytes. These TCRs come from a boy under three years old with a congenital heart defect.

The genes are TRBV4-1 and TRBJ2-4, with 8 bases that match TRBD1. The CDR3 length is 20 residues. The germline CDR1 and CDR2 sequences are MGHRA and YSYEKL. V dropped 1 base and J dropped 0; count of bases not matched to a gene: 14. CDR3 in DNA: TGCGCCAGCAGCCAAGTTAGGGCAGGGGGCGATTTGGAAGCCAAAAACATTCAGTACTTC. Amino acid sequence: CASSQVRAGGDLEAKNIQYF.

The chain recombines TRBV15 with TRBJ1-1; no clear D. Trimming removed 0 bases at V and 1 base at J, with 21 bases between. The CDR3 has 19 residues. The germline gives CDR1 LNHNV, CDR2 YYDKDF (reference sequence). This CDR3 is CATSRDPRDPGQWNTEAFF. CDR3 bases: TGTGCCACCAGCAGAGATCCCCGCGATCCTGGGCAGTGGAACACTGAAGCTTTCTTT. The complete variable domain, with remaining parts taken from reference TRBV15 and TRBJ1-1, reads DAMVIQNPRYQVTQFGKPVTLSCSQTLNHNVMYWYQQKSSQAPKLLFHYYDKDFNNEADTPDNFQSRRPNTSFCFLDIRSPGLGDTAMYLCATSRDPRDPGQWNTEAFFGQGTRLTVV.

V is TRBV21-1 and J is TRBJ2-7; the D segment call TRBD2 is taken from the table without a DNA check. TRBV21-1 is classified as a pseudogene. This CDR3 region has 18 residues. The DNA for the CDR3 is TGTGCCAGCAGCACAGAAGGGACTAGCGGGAGAAGTTGCTACGAGCAGTACTTC. Amino acid sequence: CASSTEGTSGRSCYEQYF.

The chain links TRBV14 to TRBJ1-6; 10 bases line up with TRBD1. Germline loops: CDR1 SGHDN, CDR2 FVKESK. The CDR3 extends over 20 amino acids. The V gene end was trimmed by 6 bases and the J gene end by 3 bases; junction bases not matched to a gene: 17. The CDR3 sequence: CASRRGTGDLSSNYNSPLHF. The CDR3 DNA follows: TGTGCCAGCAGGCGGGGGACAGGGGACCTATCCTCGAACTATAATTCACCCCTCCACTTT.

CDR3 sequence reads: CASSISGSPGTSGPEADTQYF. DNA of the CDR3: TGTGCCAGTAGTATTTCAGGATCCCCCGGTACTAGCGGGCCCGAGGCAGATACGCAGTATTTT. V and J are TRBV19 and TRBJ2-3; 9 nucleotides line up with TRBD2. The CDR3 runs 21 residues. Germline V gene sequence: CDR1 LNHDA, CDR2 SQIVND (reference sequence). Trimming at V came to 3 bases and at J to 4 bases, leaving 23 bases not matched to a gene.

This clone was seen once. V is TRBV28 and J is TRBJ1-1; D not resolved. Trimming stripped 6 bases from V and 3 bases from J, with 17 bases between. This CDR3 is built from 15 residues. CDR1 and CDR2 from the germline V gene are MDHEN and SYDVKM. The CDR3 loop reads CASRPRSAGYTEAFF. CDR3 coding DNA: TGTGCCAGCAGGCCCCGATCCGCAGGTTACACTGAAGCTTTCTTT.

The V call is TRBV9, the J call TRBJ2-3; a possible D gene is TRBD1 (5 bases). CDR3 size: 17 residues. V lost 3 bases and J 1 base, leaving 18 bases between the germline ends. Germline values: CDR1 SGDLS, CDR2 YYNGEE. CDR3 DNA: TGTGCCAGCAGCGCCCCGCGAGACAGCGAGGGCACAGATACGCAGTATTTT. Protein product: CASSAPRDSEGTDTQYF.

The rearrangement uses TRBV28 and TRBJ2-5, with TRBD1 identical over 7 bases. The J segment lost 1 base and the V segment lost 8 bases, leaving 10 bases of the junction unmatched. This CDR3 is 15 amino acids long. The germline V gene encodes CDR1 MDHEN and CDR2 SYDVKM. DNA of the CDR3: TGTGCCAGCCGAGACAGGGAGACACCCCAAGAGACCCAGTACTTC. As protein: CASRDRETPQETQYF.

V gene TRBV9 combines with J gene TRBJ2-1; D is possibly TRBD2 (6 bases). Per germline, CDR1 SGDLS and CDR2 YYNGEE. V lost 0 bases, J lost 12 bases, and 19 bases lay in between. This CDR3 is built from 15 residues. Here the CDR3 reads CASSVATTRTRGQFF. Written as DNA, the CDR3 is TGTGCCAGCAGCGTAGCTACGACTAGGACCCGCGGGCAGTTCTTC. Combining the CDR3 with reference TRBV9 and TRBJ2-1 gives the whole variable domain DSGVTQTPKHLITATGQRVTLRCSPRSGDLSVYWYQQSLDQGLQFLIQYYNGEERAKGNILERFSAQQFPDLHSELNLSSLELGDSALYFCASSVATTRTRGQFFGPGTRLTVL.

The rearrangement uses TRBV12-2 and TRBJ2-7; TRBD1 was called by the table and not checked on the DNA. TRBV12-2 is listed as a pseudogene. The CDR3 is made up of 17 amino acids. In DNA, the CDR3 is TGTGCAAGTCGCTTTCCATCTCCGGCGGGACAGAGTTACGAGCAGTACTTC. Translated, it gives CASRFPSPAGQSYEQYF.

This clone was observed a handful of times. The V and J genes are TRBV27 and TRBJ2-3; 10 nucleotides line up with TRBD1. J gave up 3 bases and V 6 bases, and 12 bases lay outside the gene matches. CDR3 length: 17 amino acids. CDR1 and CDR2 (germline): MNHEY, SMNVEV (reference sequence). In DNA, the CDR3 is TGTGCCAGCAGCATTAGAACACCGGGACAGGGGACAGATACGCAGTATTTT. Amino acids: CASSIRTPGQGTDTQYF.

This clone came up once. V and J are TRBV11-2 and TRBJ1-4; D not certain. The V end was cut by 8 bases, the J end by 3 bases, with 13 bases between. This CDR3 comprises 14 residues. CDR1 is SGHAT, CDR2 FQNNGV, per germline. The CDR3 bases are TGTGCCAGCGAAGGAGGTGCCTCTAATGAAAAACTGTTTTTT. Protein: CASEGGASNEKLFF.

J is TRBJ2-1 and V is TRBV27; D is uncertain. V was clipped by 6 bases and J by 9 bases, with 15 bases between them. CDR3 length: 13 amino acids. Germline V gene data show CDR1 as MNHEY and CDR2 as SMNVEV (reference sequence). The CDR3, as DNA: TGTGCCAGCAGGGAGACTCCGCATACTGAGCAGTTCTTC. It encodes CASRETPHTEQFF.

The chain recombines TRBV28 with TRBJ2-3; a possible D gene is TRBD1 (5 bases). This CDR3 region has 14 residues. CDR1 is MDHEN, CDR2 SYDVKM, per germline. The V and J ends lost 3 bases and 5 bases respectively, with 12 bases between them. DNA for the CDR3: TGTGCCAGCAGTTTTGTTAGGGGCAAAGATACGCAGTATTTT. It codes for CASSFVRGKDTQYF.